This T cell receptor (beta chain) stems from a study of graft-versus-host responses after intestinal transplantation (dated by TCRdb to 2020 to 2023). With regard to the full study: The transplants that recipients got were multivisceral, liver-intestinal, or isolated intestinal. All recipients received anti-thymocyte globulin induction followed by maintenance tacrolimus and steroids for about three years. After intestinal transplantation, graft-versus-host and host-versus-graft alloreactive T cell clones in the graft, circulation and bone marrow were tracked using bulk TCR-beta CDR3 sequencing. To identify alloreactive clones, pre-transplant mixed lymphocyte reaction products were sequenced and compared with unstimulated pre-transplant donor and recipient T cells. Of the roughly 26 intestinal transplant recipients enrolled in the cohort, one of whom was a retransplant, a few patients without pretransplant specimens were excluded. A peak of at least 4% donor T cells among recipient peripheral blood mononuclear cells was the definition used for donor T cell macrochimerism. Samples from a few later patients were sequenced in-house on an Illumina MiSeq with MiXCR processing rather than by the commercial service. Overall study results and their limits: In patients with donor T cell macrochimerism, the allografts had high GvH to HvG T cell clonal ratios. GvH clones were detected in recipient bone marrow, and some of these GvH clones were observed earlier in ileal mucosa or blood, consistent with an intestinal mucosal origin. Conclusions were limited by the relatively low number and heterogeneity of intestinal transplant patients. Early after transplant, peak levels of circulating GvH clones were associated with declines in HvG clones.

The receptor library was made with the immunoSEQ multiplex PCR assay. In most patients, genomic DNA was isolated using the Qiagen DNeasy Blood and Tissue Kit and sent frozen to Adaptive Biotechnologies for TCR sequencing. For most patients, high-throughput TCR-beta CDR3 sequencing of genomic DNA was performed by Adaptive Biotechnologies. Per the original workflow: TCR sequencing data were retrieved from Adaptive's ImmunoSEQ software for roughly 20 patients, whereas three other patients were processed with MiXCR and VDJtools. To correct CD4 versus CD8 sorting errors, sequences present in both subsets at a frequency ratio below 5:1 were removed. CDR3 nucleotide sequences shared by donor and recipient were removed because the origin of these sequences could not be assigned. To be classed as alloreactive, a clone needed at least 2-fold expansion over unstimulated cells and a minimum CFSE-low frequency of 0.002% (template counts) or 0.001% (read counts). A clone was considered mappable if detected in the sequenced pre-transplant spleen, lymph node, or MLR CFSE-low populations of the donor or recipient. The cumulative frequency of alloreactive clones was calculated as a percentage of all sequences, weighted by copy number. What TCRdb holds here is the immuneACCESS table cut down to in-frame rearrangements. Part of the clones is not present; checked against another copy, under half of the missing clones reflect an unresolved V gene, and the others are unexplained. D and trimming were read from the DNA, whereas the V and J calls and clone size are those reported in that table. The sample table holds about 100,000 clones, of which roughly 87% were seen once. Clones ranked in the top ten supply about 0.9% of the sample.

V is clipped by 2 bases and J by 3 bases, and the sequence between their germline boundaries is 11 bases long. CDR1 SGHRS and CDR2 YFSETQ were looked up in the germline V gene. Taken from cysteine to phenylalanine, the CDR3 has 15 residues. The entry retains the CDR3 DNA only, 45 bases that are in frame from base 1. The time point label, read with the paper, signifies: cells obtained before transplantation from donor or recipient. CD3+CD4+ and CD3+CD8+ populations were FACS-sorted from unstimulated pre-transplant donor and recipient cells taken from spleen or lymph nodes. For this clone: Its antigen is still unknown. There are no base qualities to consult, and no much larger clone falls within one base.

The material sequenced was unstimulated CD4+ T cells sorted from spleen or lymph node cells, taken before intestinal transplant. Recombination joined TRBV5-1 with TRBJ2-2; the D segment could be TRBD1, given 5 matching bases. The receptor was isolated from a human donor who received an intestinal transplant. CDR3 loop: CASSLRRADTGELFF. The sequenced DNA: TGCGCCAGCAGCTTACGCAGGGCTGACACCGGGGAGCTGTTTTTT.